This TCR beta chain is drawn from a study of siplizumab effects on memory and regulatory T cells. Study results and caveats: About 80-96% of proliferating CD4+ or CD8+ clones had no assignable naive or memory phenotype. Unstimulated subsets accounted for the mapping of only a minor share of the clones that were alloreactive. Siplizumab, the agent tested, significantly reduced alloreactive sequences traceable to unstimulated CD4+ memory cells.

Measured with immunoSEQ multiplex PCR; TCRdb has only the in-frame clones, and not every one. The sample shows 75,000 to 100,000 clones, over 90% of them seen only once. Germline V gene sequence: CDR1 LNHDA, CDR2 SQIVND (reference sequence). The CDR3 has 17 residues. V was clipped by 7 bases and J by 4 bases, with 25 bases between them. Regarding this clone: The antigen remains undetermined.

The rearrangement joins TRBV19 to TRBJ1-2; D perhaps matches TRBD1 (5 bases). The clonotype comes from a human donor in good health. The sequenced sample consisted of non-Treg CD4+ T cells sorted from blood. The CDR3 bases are TGTGCCAGTACCGGACTGGGGGGTAAGGGACGAAGCTATGGCTACACCTTC. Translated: CASTGLGGKGRSYGYTF.